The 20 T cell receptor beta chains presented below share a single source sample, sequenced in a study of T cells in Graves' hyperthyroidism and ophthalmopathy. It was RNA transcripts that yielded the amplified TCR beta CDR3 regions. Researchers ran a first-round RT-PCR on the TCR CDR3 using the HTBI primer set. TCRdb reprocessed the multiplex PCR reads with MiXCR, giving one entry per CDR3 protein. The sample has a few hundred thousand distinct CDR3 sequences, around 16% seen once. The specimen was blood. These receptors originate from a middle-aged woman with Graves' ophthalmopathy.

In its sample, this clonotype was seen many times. The CDR3 DNA follows: TGTGCCAGCAGCCCAATCTACACCGGGGAGCTGTTTTTT. This gives the protein CASSPIYTGELFF. The chain joins TRBV7-9 to TRBJ2-2; D gene unclear. The germline V gene encodes CDR1 SEHNR and CDR2 FQNEAQ (reference sequence). The CDR3 sequence is 13 residues long. Trimming removed 5 bases from V and 3 bases from J, with 7 bases in between.

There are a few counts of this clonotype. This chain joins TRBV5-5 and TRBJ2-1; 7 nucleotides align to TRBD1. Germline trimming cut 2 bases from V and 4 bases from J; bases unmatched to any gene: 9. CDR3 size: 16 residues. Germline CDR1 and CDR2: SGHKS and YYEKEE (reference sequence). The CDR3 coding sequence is TGTGCCAGCAGCTTAATCCCGGGACAGCAGTACAATGAGCAGTTCTTC. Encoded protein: CASSLIPGQQYNEQFF.

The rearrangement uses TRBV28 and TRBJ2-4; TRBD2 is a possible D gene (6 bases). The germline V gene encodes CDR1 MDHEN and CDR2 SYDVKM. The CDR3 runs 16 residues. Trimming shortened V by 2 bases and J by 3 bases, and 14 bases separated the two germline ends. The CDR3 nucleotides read TGTGCCAGCAGTTTACGGGGGTCGGGGAACAAAAACATTCAGTACTTC. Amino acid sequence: CASSLRGSGNKNIQYF.

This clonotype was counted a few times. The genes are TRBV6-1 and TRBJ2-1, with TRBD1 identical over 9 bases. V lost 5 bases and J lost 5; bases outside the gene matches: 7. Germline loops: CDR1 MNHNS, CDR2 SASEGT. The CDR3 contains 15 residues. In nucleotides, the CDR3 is TGTGCCAGCAGTAAGGGGACAGGGCGCCACAATGAGCAGTTCTTC. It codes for CASSKGTGRHNEQFF.

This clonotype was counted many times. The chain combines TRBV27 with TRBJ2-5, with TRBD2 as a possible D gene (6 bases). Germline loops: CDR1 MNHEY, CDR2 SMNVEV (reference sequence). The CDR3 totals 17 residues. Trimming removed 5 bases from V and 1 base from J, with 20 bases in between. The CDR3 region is CASSRGAGPVSQETQYF. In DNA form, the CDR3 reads TGTGCCAGCAGTAGGGGAGCGGGCCCCGTCTCCCAAGAGACCCAGTACTTC.

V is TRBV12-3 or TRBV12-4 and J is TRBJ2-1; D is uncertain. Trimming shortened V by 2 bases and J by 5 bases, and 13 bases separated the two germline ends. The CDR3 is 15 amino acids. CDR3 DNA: TGTGCCAGCAGTTTAAGGAGAAAAAGCAACAATGAGCAGTTCTTC. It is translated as CASSLRRKSNNEQFF.

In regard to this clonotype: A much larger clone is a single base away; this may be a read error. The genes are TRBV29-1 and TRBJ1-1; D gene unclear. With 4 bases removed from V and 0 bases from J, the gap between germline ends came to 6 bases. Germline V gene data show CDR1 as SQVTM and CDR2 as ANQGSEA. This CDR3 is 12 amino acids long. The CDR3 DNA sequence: TGCAGCGTTGGTCTGATGAACACTGAAGCTTTCTTT. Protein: CSVGLMNTEAFF. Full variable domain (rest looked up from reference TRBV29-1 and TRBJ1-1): SAVISQKPSRDICQRGTSLTIQCQVDSQVTMMFWYRQQPGQSLTLIATANQGSEATYESGFVIDKFPISRPNLTFSTLTVSNMSPEDSSIYLCSVGLMNTEAFFGQGTRLTVV.

CDR3 amino acids: CSAPSSGGSTDTQYF. The CDR3 bases are TGCAGTGCCCCGTCGTCCGGGGGGAGCACAGATACGCAGTATTTT. V is TRBV20-1 and J is TRBJ2-3; 7 nucleotides align to TRBD2. This CDR3 has 15 residues. Germline loops: CDR1 DFQATT, CDR2 SNEGSKA (reference sequence). V shed 6 bases and J 0 bases; nucleotides not matched to a gene: 9.

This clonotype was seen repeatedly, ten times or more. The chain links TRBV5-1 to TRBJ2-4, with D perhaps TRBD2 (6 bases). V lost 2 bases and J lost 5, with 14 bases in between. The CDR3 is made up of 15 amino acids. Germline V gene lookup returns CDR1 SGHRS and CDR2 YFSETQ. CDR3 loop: CASSFSLAGQNIQYF. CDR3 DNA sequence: TGCGCCAGCAGCTTTTCCCTCGCGGGGCAAAACATTCAGTACTTC.

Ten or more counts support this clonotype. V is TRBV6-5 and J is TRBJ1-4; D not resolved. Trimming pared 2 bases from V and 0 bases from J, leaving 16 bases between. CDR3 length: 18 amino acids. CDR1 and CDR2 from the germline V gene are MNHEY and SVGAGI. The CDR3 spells CASSYKPFTVATNEKLFF. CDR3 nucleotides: TGTGCCAGCAGTTACAAGCCATTTACGGTCGCAACTAATGAAAAACTGTTTTTT.

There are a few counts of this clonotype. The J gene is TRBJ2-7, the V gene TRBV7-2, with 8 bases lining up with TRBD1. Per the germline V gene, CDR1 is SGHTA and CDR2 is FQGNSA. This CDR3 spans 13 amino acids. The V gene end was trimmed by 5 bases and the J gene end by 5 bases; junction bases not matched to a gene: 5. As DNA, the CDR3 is TGTGCCAGCAGCCGGGACAGGAGAAACGAGCAGTACTTC. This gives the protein CASSRDRRNEQYF.

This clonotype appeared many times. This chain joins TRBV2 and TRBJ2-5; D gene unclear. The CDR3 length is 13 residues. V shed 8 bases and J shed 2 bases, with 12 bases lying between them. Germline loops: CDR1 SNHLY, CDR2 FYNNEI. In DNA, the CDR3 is TGTGCCAGCGCCGGAGAAAAACAAGAGACCCAGTACTTC. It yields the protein CASAGEKQETQYF.

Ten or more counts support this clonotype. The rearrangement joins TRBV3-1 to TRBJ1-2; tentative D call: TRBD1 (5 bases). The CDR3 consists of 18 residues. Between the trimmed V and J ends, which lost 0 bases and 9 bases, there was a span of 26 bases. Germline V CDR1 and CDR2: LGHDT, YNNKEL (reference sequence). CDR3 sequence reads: CASSQDYVGIGHLGSYTF. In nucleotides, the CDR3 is TGTGCCAGCAGCCAAGATTATGTCGGGATTGGACACCTCGGTAGCTACACCTTC.

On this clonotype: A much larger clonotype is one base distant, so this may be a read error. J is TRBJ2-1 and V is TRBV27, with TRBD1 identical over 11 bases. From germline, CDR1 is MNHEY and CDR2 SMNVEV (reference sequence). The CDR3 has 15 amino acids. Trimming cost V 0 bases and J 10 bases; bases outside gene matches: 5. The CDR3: CASSLSDRGPYEQFF. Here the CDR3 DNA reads TGTGCCAGCAGTTTATCGGACAGGGGGCCTTACGAGCAGTTCTTC.

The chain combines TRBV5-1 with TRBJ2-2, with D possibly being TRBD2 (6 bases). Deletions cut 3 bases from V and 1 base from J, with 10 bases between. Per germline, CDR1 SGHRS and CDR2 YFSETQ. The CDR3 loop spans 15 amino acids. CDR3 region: CASSSEGLNTGELFF. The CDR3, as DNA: TGCGCCAGCAGCTCTGAGGGACTGAACACCGGGGAGCTGTTTTTT.

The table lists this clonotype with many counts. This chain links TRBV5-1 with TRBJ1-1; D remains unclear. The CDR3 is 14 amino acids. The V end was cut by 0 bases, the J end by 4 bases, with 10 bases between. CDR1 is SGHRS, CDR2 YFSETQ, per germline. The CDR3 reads CASSLEGLGTEAFF. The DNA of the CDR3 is TGCGCCAGCAGCTTGGAAGGGCTAGGCACTGAAGCTTTCTTT.

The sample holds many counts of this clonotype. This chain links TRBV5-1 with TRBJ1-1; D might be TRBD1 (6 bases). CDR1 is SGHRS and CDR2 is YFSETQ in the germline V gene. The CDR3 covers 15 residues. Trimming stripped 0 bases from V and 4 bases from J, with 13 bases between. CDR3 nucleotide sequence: TGCGCCAGCAGCTTGGCGCCGGGGGCTGGCACTGAAGCTTTCTTT. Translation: CASSLAPGAGTEAFF.

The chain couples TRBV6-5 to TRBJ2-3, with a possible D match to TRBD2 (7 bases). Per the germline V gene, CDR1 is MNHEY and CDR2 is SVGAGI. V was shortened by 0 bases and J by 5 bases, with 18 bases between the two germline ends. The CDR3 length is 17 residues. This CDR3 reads CASSYSVPRGPGDTQYF. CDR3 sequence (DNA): TGTGCCAGCAGTTACTCAGTGCCGCGGGGGCCTGGAGATACGCAGTATTTT.

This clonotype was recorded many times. CDR3 protein: CASSLLSSSYEQYF. The CDR3 DNA sequence: TGTGCCAGCAGCCTACTTTCGAGCAGCTACGAGCAGTACTTC. The chain has TRBV11-2 and TRBJ2-7; unclear D gene. Germline CDR1 and CDR2: SGHAT and FQNNGV. The V end was cut by 5 bases, the J end by 3 bases, with 14 bases between. The CDR3 spans 14 residues.

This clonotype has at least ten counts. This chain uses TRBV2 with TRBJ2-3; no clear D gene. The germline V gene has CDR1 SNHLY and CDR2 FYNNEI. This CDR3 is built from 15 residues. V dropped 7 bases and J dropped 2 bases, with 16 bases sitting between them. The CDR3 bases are TGTGCCAGCAAGCCCGTTCGGGTATACACAGATACGCAGTATTTT. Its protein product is CASKPVRVYTDTQYF.